The 29 T cell receptor beta chains below were found in one sample sequenced in a study of shared clonotypes between healthy human individuals. Sequencing used immunoSEQ multiplex PCR; TCRdb keeps in-frame clones, though not all of them. The sample contains 740,000 or so clones, around three quarters of which appear only once. Input material: memory CD4+ T cells sorted from blood. As to subset: CD45RA-negative fraction. All receptors derive from a woman in her twenties or thirties in good health.

This clone has a single count. The chain carries TRBV11-2 and TRBJ2-7, with D unresolved. There are 13 residues in the CDR3. Per germline, CDR1 SGHAT and CDR2 FQNNGV. V shed 3 bases and J shed 3 bases, with 9 bases lying between them. CDR3 sequence: CASSFGTNYEQYF. The CDR3 DNA is TGTGCCAGCAGCTTCGGCACTAACTACGAGCAGTACTTC.

This clone occurred once. This rearrangement joins TRBV5-6 to TRBJ1-3; the D is unclear. This CDR3 spans 12 amino acids. Looked up from germline, CDR1 is SGHDT and CDR2 is YYEEEE. With 4 bases removed from V and 0 bases from J, the gap between germline ends came to 2 bases. The CDR3 region is CASSHSGNTIYF. The CDR3 nucleotides read TGTGCCAGCAGCCACTCTGGAAACACCATATATTTT.

As regards this clone: A clone one base away is much larger, so this may be a read error. The identical CDR3 is also encoded by other nucleotide sequences in the sample. The chain has TRBV7-2 and TRBJ1-2, with D possibly TRBD1 on 5 matching bases. Trimming took 2 bases from V and 2 from J, leaving 9 bases between them. The CDR3 contains 14 residues. Germline CDR1 SGHTA, CDR2 FQGNSA. The DNA of the CDR3 is TGTGCCAGCAGCTTACAGCGGGACAACTATGGCTACACCTTC. Amino acid sequence: CASSLQRDNYGYTF.

Points on this clone: This sample includes further DNA sequences coding for the same CDR3. The V and J genes are TRBV5-1 and TRBJ1-4; D may be TRBD1 (5 bases). The length of the CDR3 is 15 residues. Trimming cost V 0 bases and J 4 bases, with 10 bases left between them. CDR1 is SGHRS, CDR2 YFSETQ, per germline. CDR3 in DNA: TGCGCCAGCAGCTTGGGGGACCGCGATAATGAAAAACTGTTTTTT. This gives the protein CASSLGDRDNEKLFF.

The genes are TRBV18 and TRBJ2-1; D gene uncertain. Per germline, CDR1 KGHSH and CDR2 LQKENI. The CDR3 sequence is 16 residues long. The V end was cut by 2 bases, the J end by 9 bases, with 20 bases between. Here the CDR3 DNA reads TGTGCCAGCTCACCAACGGCGTCAGTACCTTGGGGTGAGCAGTTCTTC. It translates to CASSPTASVPWGEQFF. Full variable domain (missing parts from reference TRBV18 and TRBJ2-1): NAGVMQNPRHLVRRRGQEARLRCSPMKGHSHVYWYRQLPEEGLKFMVYLQKENIIDESGMPKERFSAEFPKEGPSILRIQQVVRGDSAAYFCASSPTASVPWGEQFFGPGTRLTVL.

V gene TRBV27 combines with J gene TRBJ2-1, with TRBD1 matching 8 bases. This CDR3 comprises 15 residues. CDR1 is MNHEY, CDR2 SMNVEV, per germline (reference sequence). The V gene end was trimmed by 4 bases and the J gene end by 9 bases; junction bases not matched to a gene: 11. The CDR3 loop reads CASSSQRQGSSEQFF. In DNA form, the CDR3 reads TGTGCCAGCAGTTCCCAAAGACAGGGGTCGAGTGAGCAGTTCTTC.

This clone has at least ten counts. DNA of the CDR3: TGTGCCAGCAGTTTCCCTATAGTTGGGGGTCAGCCCCAGCATTTT. It encodes CASSFPIVGGQPQHF. The chain links TRBV6-5 to TRBJ1-5; a weak D match, TRBD1 (5 bases). V lost 4 bases, J lost 6 bases, and 16 bases lay in between. The CDR3 consists of 15 residues. Germline CDR1 MNHEY, CDR2 SVGAGI.

V is TRBV28 and J is TRBJ2-5; tentative D call: TRBD2 (5 bases). CDR3 size: 14 residues. The germline CDR1 and CDR2 sequences are MDHEN and SYDVKM. V was shortened by 2 bases and J by 5 bases, with 12 bases between the two germline ends. CDR3: CASSLGSVRETQYF. In nucleotides, the CDR3 is TGTGCCAGCAGTTTAGGGAGCGTGCGGGAGACCCAGTACTTC.

V gene TRBV6-6 combines with J gene TRBJ1-2, with 9 bases lining up with TRBD1. This CDR3 region has 12 residues. Trimming removed 8 bases from V and 8 bases from J; junction bases left unmatched: 6. Germline V lookup: CDR1 MNHNY, CDR2 SVGAGI (reference sequence). The CDR3 is CASEQGAGGYTF. The CDR3 nucleotides read TGTGCCAGCGAACAGGGGGCGGGAGGCTACACCTTC.

Comment on this clone: A far larger clone is off by one base, so a read error is likely. Distinct nucleotide sequences in the sample also encode this CDR3. This chain uses TRBV19 with TRBJ2-7, with 8 bases that match TRBD1. V lost 6 bases and J lost 2; bases outside the gene matches: 3. Germline values: CDR1 LNHDA, CDR2 SQIVND (reference sequence). This CDR3 is 13 amino acids long. CDR3 region: CASRRQGTYEQYF. The CDR3 DNA sequence: TGTGCCAGTAGGAGACAGGGGACCTACGAGCAGTACTTC.

The chain recombines TRBV11-1 with TRBJ2-7; the D gene is possibly TRBD1 (5 bases). Trimming cost V 0 bases and J 5 bases, with 11 bases left between them. This CDR3 region has 14 residues. Germline V lookup: CDR1 SGHAT, CDR2 FQDESV (reference sequence). In DNA form, the CDR3 reads TGTGCCAGCAGCTTAGCGGGGCCTTTGGACGAGCAGTACTTC. The encoded protein is CASSLAGPLDEQYF. The entire variable domain, with the rest obtained from reference TRBV11-1 and TRBJ2-7, is as follows: EAEVAQSPRYKITEKSQAVAFWCDPISGHATLYWYRQILGQGPELLVQFQDESVVDDSQLPKDRFSAERLKGVDSTLKIQPAELGDSAMYLCASSLAGPLDEQYFGPGTRLTVT.

The chain couples TRBV19 to TRBJ2-1; 15 bases are a match to TRBD2. V gave up 3 bases and J gave up 15 bases; unmatched junction bases: 6. The CDR3 extends over 14 amino acids. Germline assignment: CDR1 LNHDA and CDR2 SQIVND (reference sequence). The CDR3 nucleotides read TGTGCCAGTAGTATTACGGGACTAGCGGGAGGTCTGTTCTTC. This encodes CASSITGLAGGLFF.

This sequence joins TRBV25-1 and TRBJ1-5, with a tentative D call TRBD1 (6 bases). The CDR3 is 15 amino acids. Germline V lookup: CDR1 MGHDK, CDR2 SYGVNS. Deletions cut 3 bases from V and 5 bases from J, with 14 bases between. The CDR3 sequence: CASSDGRGLDQPQHF. Written as DNA, the CDR3 is TGTGCCAGCAGTGACGGCAGGGGTTTAGATCAGCCCCAGCATTTT.

CDR3 in amino acids: CASSHGGDYGYTF. In nucleotides, the CDR3 is TGCGCCAGCAGTCACGGAGGGGACTATGGCTACACCTTC. This sequence joins TRBV5-1 and TRBJ1-2, with D perhaps matching TRBD1 (5 bases). The germline V gene has CDR1 SGHRS and CDR2 YFSETQ. V lost 5 bases and J 3 bases, leaving 11 bases between the germline ends. The CDR3 sequence is 13 residues long.

The V gene is TRBV11-2, the J gene TRBJ1-2, with 10 bases fitting TRBD1. The CDR3 sequence is 16 residues long. V lost 6 bases to trimming and J lost 2 bases; unmatched junction nucleotides: 9. CDR1 and CDR2 from the germline V gene are SGHAT and FQNNGV. This chain's CDR3 is CASSSPGQGRNYGYTF. Here the CDR3 DNA reads TGTGCCAGCAGTAGCCCGGGACAGGGGAGGAACTATGGCTACACCTTC.

This clone was recorded once. This sequence joins TRBV6-1 and TRBJ1-2; TRBD1 matches 7 bases. CDR3 size: 15 residues. Losses at the gene ends were 0 bases for V and 7 bases for J; bases not matched to a gene: 8. Germline CDR1 MNHNS, CDR2 SASEGT. CDR3 nucleotides: TGTGCCAGCAGTGAAGCGCTTCAGGGGGTTGGTGGCTACACCTTC. The encoded protein is CASSEALQGVGGYTF.

The chain couples TRBV6-5 to TRBJ2-5; no definite D call. CDR3 length: 16 residues. The germline V gene has CDR1 MNHEY and CDR2 SVGAGI. V was trimmed by 0 bases and J by 3 bases, leaving 14 bases between them. The CDR3 spells CASSYSMAASKETQYF. The DNA of the CDR3 is TGTGCCAGCAGTTACTCGATGGCAGCCTCGAAAGAGACCCAGTACTTC.

The V call is TRBV15, the J call TRBJ2-1, with TRBD2 matching 9 bases. V lost 4 bases and J lost 4; bases outside the gene matches: 2. The germline gives CDR1 LNHNV, CDR2 YYDKDF (reference sequence). The CDR3 loop spans 14 amino acids. CDR3 residues: CATSTSGDYNEQFF. CDR3 bases: TGTGCCACCAGCACTAGCGGGGATTACAATGAGCAGTTCTTC.

This chain joins TRBV28 and TRBJ1-3; 7 bases are shared with TRBD1. CDR3 length equals 18 residues. Germline CDR1 is MDHEN and CDR2 is SYDVKM. J was trimmed by 0 bases and V by 6 bases; bases with no gene match: 14. The CDR3 region has the DNA TGTGCCAGCAGACCCTCCAAAGGGACAGCCCGCTCTGGAAACACCATATATTTT. Its translation: CASRPSKGTARSGNTIYF.

The chain couples TRBV5-6 to TRBJ1-2; D not certain. Germline CDR1 is SGHDT and CDR2 is YYEEEE. The ends were cut back, 4 bases at V and 10 bases at J, with 23 bases in the middle. The CDR3 spans 15 residues. The CDR3 DNA reads as TGTGCCAGCAGCCCGAACCGGGCTGCGGTAACTAACTACACCTTC. Translated, it gives CASSPNRAAVTNYTF.

The rearrangement uses TRBV7-6 and TRBJ2-7; D is unresolved. Trimming stripped 5 bases from V and 8 bases from J, with 22 bases between. CDR3 size: 15 residues. Germline V gene lookup returns CDR1 SGHVS and CDR2 FNYEAQ. CDR3 nucleotides: TGTGCCAGCAGCCCATCCAGGCTGGCCTCTACGCAGCAGTACTTC. Encoded protein: CASSPSRLASTQQYF.

J is TRBJ2-3 and V is TRBV5-8; the D gene is possibly TRBD2 (6 bases). V lost 4 bases and J lost 0, with 18 bases in between. The CDR3 runs to 17 residues. The V gene's germline CDR1 is SGHTS and CDR2 YDEGEE. The CDR3 nucleotides read TGTGCCAGCAGCCAGAGGGGAGTTAGCGGAAGCACAGATACGCAGTATTTT. This translates into CASSQRGVSGSTDTQYF.

V gene TRBV5-6 combines with J gene TRBJ2-5, with 8 bases matching TRBD1. V was pared by 4 bases and J by 2 bases, with 4 bases of the junction left unmatched. Germline lookup yields CDR1 SGHDT and CDR2 YYEEEE. The CDR3 has 14 residues. CDR3 DNA sequence: TGTGCCAGCAGCCGAGGGACAGGACAAGAGACCCAGTACTTC. Translated, it gives CASSRGTGQETQYF.

The CDR3 DNA follows: TGCGCCAGCAGTGAGACAGGGGGCGTCGAGCAGTACTTC. Encoded protein: CASSETGGVEQYF. The chain combines TRBV10-1 with TRBJ2-7; the match to TRBD1 covers 9 bases. CDR1 WNHNN and CDR2 SYGVQD come from the germline V gene (reference sequence). V was clipped by 2 bases and J by 6 bases; unmatched bases: 2. The CDR3 has 13 amino acids.

The chain couples TRBV5-1 to TRBJ2-2; a possible D gene is TRBD1 (5 bases). V lost 0 bases, J lost 1 base, and 10 bases lay in between. This CDR3 comprises 16 residues. Germline V gives CDR1 SGHRS, CDR2 YFSETQ. The CDR3 bases are TGCGCCAGCAGCTTGGCCCTCCAGGGGAACACCGGGGAGCTGTTTTTT. This gives the protein CASSLALQGNTGELFF.

This clone was observed a single time. The genes are TRBV5-1 and TRBJ1-3; tentatively, D is TRBD1 (6 bases). This CDR3 region has 13 residues. V was trimmed by 6 bases and J by 2 bases, leaving 9 bases between them. Germline CDR1 is SGHRS and CDR2 is YFSETQ. CDR3 in amino acids: CASTKGAGNTIYF. In DNA, the CDR3 is TGCGCCAGCACGAAGGGGGCTGGAAACACCATATATTTT.

This clone was recorded once. J is TRBJ2-3 and V is TRBV25-1, with 7 nucleotides matching TRBD2. V lost 3 bases to trimming and J lost 5 bases; unmatched junction nucleotides: 11. The CDR3 has 16 residues. Per germline, CDR1 MGHDK and CDR2 SYGVNS. CDR3 residues: CASSEKSGNAGDTQYF. For the CDR3, the DNA is TGTGCCAGCAGTGAGAAAAGCGGGAATGCCGGAGATACGCAGTATTTT.

DNA of the CDR3: TGTGCCAGCAGCTTGGCGGGGCAGGGATACGAGCAGTACTTC. Its translation is CASSLAGQGYEQYF. V and J are TRBV5-6 and TRBJ2-7; D could derive from TRBD1 or TRBD2 (5 bases each). V was cut by 0 bases and J by 4 bases, with 11 bases left in between. The germline CDR1 and CDR2 sequences are SGHDT and YYEEEE. The CDR3 length is 14 residues.

The rearrangement joins TRBV27 to TRBJ1-5, with unresolved D. CDR1 and CDR2 (germline): MNHEY, SMNVEV (reference sequence). This CDR3 comprises 15 residues. The germline V and J ends were trimmed by 2 bases and 2 bases, with 10 bases remaining between them. CDR3 protein: CASSLGPPGNQPQHF. The CDR3 DNA follows: TGTGCCAGCAGTTTAGGTCCGCCTGGCAATCAGCCCCAGCATTTT.